Described below is a single T cell receptor (beta chain) sequence and its context. The antigen is not known. These data belong to a study of shared clonotypes between healthy human individuals. Study observations and caveats: Among several donors, 4.5% to 5.5% of naive CD4 clonotypes were found in common.

TCRdb keeps only in-frame clones here, not all; method: immunoSEQ multiplex PCR. The table includes 550,000 to 800,000 clones, 74% detected once. The sequence was obtained from a woman aged 25 to 39 in good health. The sample was memory CD4+ T cells sorted from blood. The subset: CD45RA-negative fraction.

The DNA for the CDR3 is TGTGCCAGCAGCTCCCGCTCAGGGTCCACAGATACGCAGTATTTT. Its protein is CASSSRSGSTDTQYF. V usage is TRBV11-2 and J usage is TRBJ2-3; TRBD1 might be the D (5 bases). CDR1 is SGHAT, CDR2 FQNNGV, per germline. This CDR3 is 15 amino acids long. V was shortened by 4 bases and J by 2 bases, with 13 bases between the two germline ends.